Shown below are 13 T cell receptor beta chains from a single sample sequenced in a study of shared clonotypes between healthy human individuals (dated by TCRdb to about 2020). Library method: the immunoSEQ multiplex PCR assay. TCRdb obtained this table from immuneACCESS and retained in-frame rearrangements with V and J assigned. These tables miss some clones; where compared with another copy, unresolved V genes account for less than half of the shortfall, and the remainder is unexplained. The table for this sample lists roughly 1,100,000 clones; about 77% of them were counted only once. Of the sample, around 1.4% falls within the top ten clones. The material sequenced was memory CD4+ T cells sorted from blood. The label giving this sample's cell subset or site can be read as: CD45RA-negative fraction. Receptor source: a young man in good health.

The chain uses TRBV5-4 and TRBJ2-1; possibly TRBD1 for D (6 bases). CDR1 is SGHNT and CDR2 is YYREEE in the germline V gene (reference sequence). The CDR3 loop spans 12 amino acids. Trimming removed 10 bases from V and 5 bases from J, with 13 bases in between. CDR3 in amino acids: CALSWDNNEQFF. As DNA, the CDR3 is TGTGCCCTCAGCTGGGACAACAATGAGCAGTTCTTC.

With respect to this clone: The same CDR3 also results from other DNA sequences found in this sample. The V gene is TRBV5-1, the J gene TRBJ1-5, with D maybe TRBD1 (6 bases). In germline, CDR1 is SGHRS, CDR2 YFSETQ. Trimming cost V 0 bases and J 6 bases, with 13 bases left between them. The CDR3 contains 15 residues. CDR3 amino acids: CASSLDGGQGQPQHF. DNA of the CDR3: TGCGCCAGCAGCTTGGATGGGGGGCAAGGTCAGCCCCAGCATTTT.

V and J are TRBV2 and TRBJ1-5, with TRBD1 as a possible D gene (5 bases). Looked up from germline, CDR1 is SNHLY and CDR2 is FYNNEI. V was trimmed by 4 bases and J by 1 base, leaving 8 bases between them. The CDR3 contains 14 residues. The CDR3, as DNA: TGTGCCAGCAGTGCCCGGGACAGCAATCAGCCCCAGCATTTT. This codes for CASSARDSNQPQHF.

The rearrangement joins TRBV18 to TRBJ2-2; D is possibly TRBD1 (6 bases). V lost 3 bases and J lost 0, with 11 bases in between. Germline V lookup: CDR1 KGHSH, CDR2 LQKENI. The CDR3 sequence is 16 residues long. The CDR3 sequence is CASSPQGQTNTGELFF. CDR3 nucleotides: TGTGCCAGCTCACCGCAAGGACAGACGAACACCGGGGAGCTGTTTTTT.

J is TRBJ2-1 and V is TRBV9; D not resolved. This CDR3 comprises 16 residues. From germline, CDR1 is SGDLS and CDR2 YYNGEE. V was pared by 0 bases and J by 4 bases, with 14 bases between. This CDR3 reads CASSVGSRTSYNEQFF. The CDR3 DNA sequence: TGTGCCAGCAGCGTAGGGTCGCGGACGTCTTACAATGAGCAGTTCTTC.

This clone was observed a few times. The V and J genes are TRBV6-5 and TRBJ2-1, with D unresolved. Germline V gives CDR1 MNHEY, CDR2 SVGAGI. Trimming left V 4 bases short and J 0 bases short, with 10 bases between. The CDR3 spans 15 residues. The CDR3 DNA reads as TGTGCCAGCAGTTCGGACGCGAGCTCCTACAATGAGCAGTTCTTC. Its translation: CASSSDASSYNEQFF.

This chain joins TRBV6-1 and TRBJ1-2; tentatively, D is TRBD1 (6 bases). Trimming took off 6 bases at V and 1 base at J, with 12 bases between the two ends. The CDR3 length is 14 residues. Germline loops: CDR1 MNHNS, CDR2 SASEGT. The CDR3 here is CASRETGVNYGYTF. In nucleotides, the CDR3 is TGTGCCAGCAGAGAGACAGGAGTTAACTATGGCTACACCTTC.

The chain is built from TRBV5-1 and TRBJ1-2, with D tentatively TRBD1 (6 bases). V lost 4 bases and J lost 8, with 15 bases in between. The CDR3 length is 13 residues. CDR1 is SGHRS and CDR2 is YFSETQ in the germline V gene. CDR3: CASSVQGSGGYTF. CDR3 sequence (DNA): TGCGCCAGCAGCGTTCAGGGGTCCGGCGGCTACACCTTC.

The V gene is TRBV18, the J gene TRBJ1-2; D is unresolved. The CDR3 loop spans 15 amino acids. CDR1 is KGHSH, CDR2 LQKENI, per germline. With 3 bases removed from V and 2 bases from J, the gap between germline ends came to 13 bases. The CDR3 loop reads CASSPPAYSNYGYTF. The CDR3 DNA is TGTGCCAGCTCACCGCCGGCCTATTCAAACTATGGCTACACCTTC.

CDR3 in amino acids: CAISRQGGDNEQFF. For the CDR3, the DNA is TGTGCCATCAGCCGACAGGGGGGAGACAATGAGCAGTTCTTC. This chain uses TRBV10-3 with TRBJ2-1, with 9 bases fitting TRBD1. The CDR3 is 14 residues long. Germline lookup yields CDR1 ENHRY and CDR2 SYGVKD. J was trimmed by 5 bases and V by 6 bases; bases with no gene match: 5.

The V and J genes are TRBV5-4 and TRBJ2-3; D perhaps matches TRBD1 (6 bases). Germline V gene lookup returns CDR1 SGHNT and CDR2 YYREEE (reference sequence). The CDR3 runs 14 residues. The V and J ends lost 4 bases and 5 bases respectively, with 14 bases between them. The CDR3 coding sequence is TGTGCCAGCAGCCTGGCAGGGGCTCGAGATACGCAGTATTTT. Translating it yields CASSLAGARDTQYF.

This rearrangement joins TRBV7-9 to TRBJ2-6; no clear D gene. The length of the CDR3 is 15 residues. With 5 bases removed from V and 0 bases from J, the gap between germline ends came to 8 bases. Germline lookup yields CDR1 SEHNR and CDR2 FQNEAQ (reference sequence). The CDR3 nucleotides are TGTGCCAGCAGCATCCAGTTCTCTGGGGCCAACGTCCTGACTTTC. It yields the protein CASSIQFSGANVLTF. Full variable domain (remainder filled in from reference TRBV7-9 and TRBJ2-6): DTGVSQNPRHKITKRGQNVTFRCDPISEHNRLYWYRQTLGQGPEFLTYFQNEAQLEKSRLLSDRFSAERPKGSFSTLEIQRTEQGDSAMYLCASSIQFSGANVLTFGAGSRLTVL.

This clone was counted only a few times. The genes are TRBV7-6 and TRBJ2-5, with 7 bases lining up with TRBD1. The V gene end was trimmed by 2 bases and the J gene end by 0 bases; junction bases not matched to a gene: 3. The germline V gene encodes CDR1 SGHVS and CDR2 FNYEAQ. This CDR3 spans 15 amino acids. CDR3 DNA sequence: TGTGCCAGCAGCTTAACCGGGACAGACCAAGAGACCCAGTACTTC. Its protein is CASSLTGTDQETQYF.